The 20 T cell receptor beta chains given below trace back to one sample, sequenced in a study of CD8 T cells in ankylosing spondylitis. A single record per CDR3 protein comes from TCRdb applying MiXCR to the 5' RACE reads. The data hold over 150,000 distinct CDR3 sequences, with 15% to 20% observed a single time. The sample consisted of blood, either unsorted or a sorted T cell fraction (not recorded which). All receptors derive from a male donor aged 5-30 years with ankylosing spondylitis or in good health (not recorded which).

In its sample, this clonotype was seen many times. The chain recombines TRBV24-1 with TRBJ2-3; possible D gene TRBD2, 6 bases. V was shortened by 0 bases and J by 0 bases, with 12 bases between the two germline ends. The CDR3 runs 17 residues. Germline CDR1 KGHDR, CDR2 SFDVKD. CDR3 sequence: CATSDLNRGSSTDTQYF. Here the CDR3 DNA reads TGTGCCACCAGTGATTTGAATCGGGGGTCTAGCACAGATACGCAGTATTTT.

This clonotype has ten or more counts. A junction boundary mismatches the germline segment, possibly from a read error. CDR3 loop: CASSFRTGSGTTIYF. The CDR3, as DNA: TGTGCCAGCAGCTTCCGGACAGGGAGTGGAACCACCATATATTTT. This chain connects TRBV5-6 to TRBJ1-3; 8 bases fit TRBD1. From germline, CDR1 is SGHDT and CDR2 YYEEEE. CDR3 size: 15 residues.

This clonotype was detected ten times or more. V and J are TRBV10-3 and TRBJ2-2; D possibly corresponds to TRBD1 (5 bases). The CDR3 extends over 15 amino acids. The V gene lost 2 bases and the J gene lost 5 bases, with 12 bases spanning the gap. Germline CDR1 ENHRY, CDR2 SYGVKD. Here the CDR3 DNA reads TGTGCCATCAGTGAGATGGCAGGGTCGACCGGGGAGCTGTTTTTT. Protein product: CAISEMAGSTGELFF.

This clonotype was recorded many times. V is TRBV20-1 and J is TRBJ2-7; D not resolved. The V and J ends lost 6 bases and 0 bases respectively, with 21 bases between them. The CDR3 has 16 amino acids. Germline V CDR1 and CDR2: DFQATT, SNEGSKA (reference sequence). The chain's CDR3 is CSARPPDFSSSYEQYF. The CDR3 DNA reads as TGCAGTGCCCGACCCCCCGATTTTTCAAGCTCCTACGAGCAGTACTTC.

This clonotype has at least ten counts. V and J are TRBV10-3 and TRBJ2-1; D uncertain. The CDR3 consists of 16 residues. Trimming took 4 bases from V and 6 from J, leaving 19 bases between them. Per the germline V gene, CDR1 is ENHRY and CDR2 is SYGVKD. The CDR3 reads CAISGQNQHAGNEQFF. CDR3 DNA sequence: TGTGCCATCAGTGGTCAGAACCAACACGCTGGCAATGAGCAGTTCTTC.

This clonotype was seen many times. This chain uses TRBV6-5 with TRBJ2-7; the D gene is possibly TRBD2 (5 bases). Germline assignment: CDR1 MNHEY and CDR2 SVGAGI. Trimming pared 6 bases from V and 2 bases from J, leaving 20 bases between. CDR3 length: 16 residues. This CDR3 reads CASRPTGPSFAYEQYV. Here the CDR3 DNA reads TGTGCCAGCAGACCCACCGGGCCTAGCTTCGCCTACGAGCAGTACGTC.

In this sample, this clonotype turned up a few times. The chain has TRBV20-1 and TRBJ2-7; D might be TRBD2 (6 bases). The germline V gene has CDR1 DFQATT and CDR2 SNEGSKA (reference sequence). The CDR3 is 20 amino acids. V lost 0 bases to trimming and J lost 6 bases, with 33 bases between them. CDR3 DNA: TGCAGTGCTAGAGATGTAAGCGTTCCTATTAACGGGGAGGCCACTGGCGAGCAGTACTTC. Its protein is CSARDVSVPINGEATGEQYF.

The sample holds many counts of this clonotype. The V call is TRBV7-9, the J call TRBJ2-1, with D perhaps matching TRBD1 or TRBD2 (5 bases each). The V end was cut by 5 bases, the J end by 6 bases, with 11 bases between. The CDR3 is 13 amino acids. The germline CDR1 and CDR2 sequences are SEHNR and FQNEAQ (reference sequence). As DNA, the CDR3 is TGTGCCAGCAGCCCCGGTGGGGGCAATGAGCAGTTCTTC. It yields the protein CASSPGGGNEQFF. The variable domain in full, completed from reference TRBV7-9 and TRBJ2-1, reads DTGVSQNPRHKITKRGQNVTFRCDPISEHNRLYWYRQTLGQGPEFLTYFQNEAQLEKSRLLSDRFSAERPKGSFSTLEIQRTEQGDSAMYLCASSPGGGNEQFFGPGTRLTVL.

There are many counts of this clonotype. V usage is TRBV20-1 and J usage is TRBJ2-5; D gene ambiguous. This CDR3 comprises 13 residues. CDR1 DFQATT and CDR2 SNEGSKA come from the germline V gene (reference sequence). V was cut by 1 base and J by 2 bases, with 8 bases left in between. CDR3 sequence (DNA): TGCAGTGCTAGAGGTGTGGCGCAAGAGACCCAGTACTTC. Protein: CSARGVAQETQYF.

A remark on this clonotype: A junction end diverges from the germline sequence, so it may reflect a read error. The chain recombines TRBV6-6 with TRBJ2-5; D not certain. There are 13 residues in the CDR3. CDR1 is MNHNY and CDR2 is SVGAGI in the germline V gene (reference sequence). CDR3 sequence (DNA): TGTGCCAGCAGTGACTCAAGTCGGGAGACCCAGTACTTC. Its translation is CASSDSSRETQYF.

This clonotype was recorded at least ten times. The V call is TRBV20-1, the J call TRBJ1-4; no clear D. There are 13 residues in the CDR3. Deletions cut 3 bases from V and 0 bases from J, with 5 bases between. Per germline, CDR1 DFQATT and CDR2 SNEGSKA (reference sequence). The CDR3 here is CSASSATNEKLFF. As DNA, the CDR3 is TGCAGTGCTAGCAGCGCAACTAATGAAAAACTGTTTTTT.

The chain carries TRBV12-3 or TRBV12-4 and TRBJ2-1; D possibly corresponds to TRBD2 (5 bases). The V and J ends lost 8 bases and 5 bases respectively, with 10 bases between them. This CDR3 contains 12 residues. CDR3 DNA sequence: TGTGCCAGCCAACGAGGGAACAATGAGCAGTTCTTC. It yields the protein CASQRGNNEQFF.

This clonotype was found many times. J is TRBJ2-5 and V is TRBV4-3; 7 bases match TRBD2. J gave up 1 base and V 1 base, and 9 bases lay outside the gene matches. The CDR3 runs 17 residues. The germline CDR1 and CDR2 sequences are LGHNA and YSLEER. The CDR3 coding sequence is TGCGCCAGCAGCCAAGGGTCGGCCGGGGGGACCCAAGAGACCCAGTACTTC. This gives the protein CASSQGSAGGTQETQYF.

The sample holds many counts of this clonotype. V is TRBV15 and J is TRBJ2-1, with D possibly called TRBD1 or TRBD2 (5 bases each). The ends were cut back, 1 base at V and 7 bases at J, with 8 bases in the middle. The CDR3 sequence is 13 residues long. The germline V gene encodes CDR1 LNHNV and CDR2 YYDKDF (reference sequence). CDR3 region: CATSRGDVNEQFF. The CDR3 DNA is TGTGCCACCAGCAGAGGGGACGTTAATGAGCAGTTCTTC.

At least ten counts were recorded for this clonotype. DNA of the CDR3: TGCGCCAGCAGCTCTAGAGACAGTCGAGGTGGTTCACCCCTCCACTTT. Translation gives CASSSRDSRGGSPLHF. This chain connects TRBV5-1 to TRBJ1-6; a weak D match, TRBD1 (5 bases). Trimming shortened V by 3 bases and J by 9 bases, and 19 bases separated the two germline ends. The CDR3 extends over 16 amino acids. Germline V gives CDR1 SGHRS, CDR2 YFSETQ.

Many counts were recorded for this clonotype. The CDR3 DNA reads TGTGCCACGGGACCCACCTCCTACGAGCAGTACTTC. This translates into CATGPTSYEQYF. The chain couples TRBV7-9 to TRBJ2-7; possibly TRBD1 or TRBD2 for D (5 bases each). V gave up 10 bases and J gave up 0 bases, with 10 bases separating them. The CDR3 sequence is 12 residues long. Germline CDR1 and CDR2: SEHNR and FQNEAQ (reference sequence).

The sample holds many counts of this clonotype. The rearrangement joins TRBV29-1 to TRBJ2-5; TRBD2 aligns across 14 bases. The V and J ends lost 7 bases and 1 base, in that order; junction bases with no gene match: 8. CDR3 length: 16 amino acids. Germline values: CDR1 SQVTM, CDR2 ANQGSEA. In nucleotides, the CDR3 is TGCAGCGGATCGACTAGCGGGAGGGTTTTCCAAGAGACCCAGTACTTC. Translation gives CSGSTSGRVFQETQYF.

This clonotype occurred many times. The chain recombines TRBV15 with TRBJ2-1; 10 bases line up with TRBD2. Germline V gene sequence: CDR1 LNHNV, CDR2 YYDKDF (reference sequence). V lost 3 bases and J lost 4; bases outside the gene matches: 3. This CDR3 spans 15 amino acids. The CDR3 loop is CATSSLAGAYNEQFF. DNA for the CDR3: TGTGCCACCAGCAGTCTAGCGGGGGCGTACAATGAGCAGTTCTTC. Complete variable domain (other parts from reference TRBV15 and TRBJ2-1): DAMVIQNPRYQVTQFGKPVTLSCSQTLNHNVMYWYQQKSSQAPKLLFHYYDKDFNNEADTPDNFQSRRPNTSFCFLDIRSPGLGDTAMYLCATSSLAGAYNEQFFGPGTRLTVL.

The V call is TRBV29-1, the J call TRBJ2-7; D is possibly TRBD1 (5 bases). V was cut by 2 bases and J by 6 bases, with 11 bases left in between. This CDR3 has 12 amino acids. Germline loops: CDR1 SQVTM, CDR2 ANQGSEA. As DNA, the CDR3 is TGCAGCGTTGAAAGTTCCAGGGCCGAGCAGTACTTC. Its translation: CSVESSRAEQYF.

The sample holds many counts of this clonotype. This chain links TRBV7-9 with TRBJ2-1; D is possibly TRBD2 (5 bases). V was cut by 2 bases and J by 5 bases, with 7 bases left in between. The length of the CDR3 is 13 residues. Germline V gene lookup returns CDR1 SEHNR and CDR2 FQNEAQ (reference sequence). Written as DNA, the CDR3 is TGTGCCAGCAGCTTACCCGGGGACAATGAGCAGTTCTTC. Protein: CASSLPGDNEQFF.